The T cell receptor (beta chain) described here comes from a study of cytomegalovirus exposure and HLA in healthy donors. Vbeta (60) and Jbeta (13) primers were used in the PCR. The data were produced by immunoSEQ multiplex PCR, yet TCRdb's version contains in-frame clones alone and is incomplete. The sample has roughly 150,000 clones, 70% to 85% seen once. There are 18 residues in the CDR3. V lost 1 base to trimming and J lost 2 bases; unmatched junction nucleotides: 8. Germline V gene sequence: CDR1 SGHNT, CDR2 YYREEE (reference sequence). This clone has just a few counts. This sequence was found in a male donor in good health and CMV-seronegative. The gene calls are TRBV5-4 and TRBJ2-2; TRBD2 matches 10 bases. Sequenced material: PBMCs. CDR3 in amino acids: CASSLKAGGPLNTGELFF. CDR3 sequence (DNA): TGTGCCAGCAGCTTGAAAGCGGGGGGGCCCCTTAACACCGGGGAGCTGTTTTTT.